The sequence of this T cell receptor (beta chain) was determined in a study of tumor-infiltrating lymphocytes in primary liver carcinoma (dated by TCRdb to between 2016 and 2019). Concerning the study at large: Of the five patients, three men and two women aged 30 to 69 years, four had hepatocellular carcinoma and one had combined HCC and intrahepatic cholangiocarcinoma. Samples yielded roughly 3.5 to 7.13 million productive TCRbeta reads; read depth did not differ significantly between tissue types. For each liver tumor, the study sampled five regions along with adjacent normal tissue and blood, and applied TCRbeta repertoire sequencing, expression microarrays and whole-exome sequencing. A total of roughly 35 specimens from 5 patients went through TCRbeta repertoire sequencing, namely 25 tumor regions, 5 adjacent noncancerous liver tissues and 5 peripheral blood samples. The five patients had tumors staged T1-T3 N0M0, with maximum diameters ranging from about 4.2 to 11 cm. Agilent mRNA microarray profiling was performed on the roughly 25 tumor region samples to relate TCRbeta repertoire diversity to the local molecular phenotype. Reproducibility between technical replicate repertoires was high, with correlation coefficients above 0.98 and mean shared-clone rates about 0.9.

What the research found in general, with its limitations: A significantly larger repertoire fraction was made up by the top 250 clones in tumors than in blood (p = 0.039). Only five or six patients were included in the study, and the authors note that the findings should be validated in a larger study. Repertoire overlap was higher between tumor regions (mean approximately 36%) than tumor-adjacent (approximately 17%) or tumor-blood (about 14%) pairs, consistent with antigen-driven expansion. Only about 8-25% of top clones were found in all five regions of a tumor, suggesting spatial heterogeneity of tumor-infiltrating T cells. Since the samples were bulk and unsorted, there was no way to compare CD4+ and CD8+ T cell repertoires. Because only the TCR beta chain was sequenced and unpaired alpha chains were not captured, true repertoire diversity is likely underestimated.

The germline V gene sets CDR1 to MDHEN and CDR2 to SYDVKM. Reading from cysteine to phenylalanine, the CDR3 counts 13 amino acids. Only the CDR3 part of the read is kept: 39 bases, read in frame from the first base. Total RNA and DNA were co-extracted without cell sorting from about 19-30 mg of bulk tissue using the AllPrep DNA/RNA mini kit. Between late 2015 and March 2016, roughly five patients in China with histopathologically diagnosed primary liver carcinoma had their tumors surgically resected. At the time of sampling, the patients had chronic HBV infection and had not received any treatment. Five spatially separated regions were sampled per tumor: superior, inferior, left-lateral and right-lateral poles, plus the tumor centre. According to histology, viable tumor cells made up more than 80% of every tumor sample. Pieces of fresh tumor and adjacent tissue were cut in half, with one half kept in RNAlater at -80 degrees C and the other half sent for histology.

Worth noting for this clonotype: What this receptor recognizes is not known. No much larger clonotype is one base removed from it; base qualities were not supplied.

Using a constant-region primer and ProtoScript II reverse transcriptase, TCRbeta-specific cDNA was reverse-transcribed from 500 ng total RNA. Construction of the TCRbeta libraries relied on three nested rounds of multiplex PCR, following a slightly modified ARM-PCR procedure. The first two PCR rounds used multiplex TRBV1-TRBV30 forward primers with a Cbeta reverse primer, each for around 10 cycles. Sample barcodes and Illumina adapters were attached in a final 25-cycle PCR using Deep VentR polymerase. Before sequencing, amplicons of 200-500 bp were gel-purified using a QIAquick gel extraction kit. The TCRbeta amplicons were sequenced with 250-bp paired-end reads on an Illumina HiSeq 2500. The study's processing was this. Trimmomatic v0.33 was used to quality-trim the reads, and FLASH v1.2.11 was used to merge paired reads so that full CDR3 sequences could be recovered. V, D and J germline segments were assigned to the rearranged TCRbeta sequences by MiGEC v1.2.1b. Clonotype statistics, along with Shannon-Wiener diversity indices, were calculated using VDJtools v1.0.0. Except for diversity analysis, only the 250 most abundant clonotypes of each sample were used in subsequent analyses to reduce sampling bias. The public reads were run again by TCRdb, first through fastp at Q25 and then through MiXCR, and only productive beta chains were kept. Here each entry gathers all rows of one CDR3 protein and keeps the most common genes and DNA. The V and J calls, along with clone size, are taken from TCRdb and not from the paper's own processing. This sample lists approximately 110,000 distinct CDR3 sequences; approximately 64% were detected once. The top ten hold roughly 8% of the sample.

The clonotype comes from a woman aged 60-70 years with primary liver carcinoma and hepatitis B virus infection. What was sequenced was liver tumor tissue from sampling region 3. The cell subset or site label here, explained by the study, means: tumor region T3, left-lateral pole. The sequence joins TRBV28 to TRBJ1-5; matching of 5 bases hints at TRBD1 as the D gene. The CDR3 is CVSGGFSNQPQHF. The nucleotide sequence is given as TGTGTCAGTGGGGGGTTTAGCAATCAGCCCCAGCATTTT.